This TCR beta chain derives from a study of T-cell reconstitution after alpha-beta-depleted transplantation in children (dated by TCRdb to the mid-2010s). Some background on the complete study: The study quantitatively tracked T-cell immune reconstitution after TCRalphabeta/CD19-depleted allogeneic hematopoietic cell transplantation in children using TCR repertoire profiling.

Libraries came from PCR. The sequencer listed for this sample is Illumina HiSeq 2500. Molecular barcoding was employed in the preparation of TCR libraries, with unique molecular identifiers being used to normalize TCRbeta repertoire quantification. TCRdb reworked the public reads: Q25 trimming with fastp, MiXCR clone assembly, productive beta chains retained. One record per CDR3 amino acid sequence lists the most common genes and DNA. Present in this sample are about 610,000 distinct CDR3 sequences, roughly a tenth of which were seen just once. The ten largest clones take up less than 4.5% of the sample. For CDR1 and CDR2, the germline V gene (reference sequence) lists PRHDT and FYEKMQ. CDR3 length: 16 amino acids, cysteine to phenylalanine. Only the CDR3 part of the read is kept: 48 bases, read in frame from the first base. V lost 5 bases and J lost 0 bases; the stretch between them is 14 bases long.

This clonotype was found many times. The target of this receptor is not known. There are no base qualities to consult, and no much larger clone falls within one base. Rearrangement joined TRBV13 to TRBJ2-4; TRBD1 is perhaps the D gene, given 6 matching bases. This TCR was recovered from a human donor who donated a stem cell graft to a child with acute myeloid leukemia. The sample in question was PBMCs from the stem cell graft donor, obtained from the stem cell graft. The DNA reads TGTGCCAGCAGCATCACAGGGCGTGTAGCCAAAAACATTCAGTACTTC. The translation is CASSITGRVAKNIQYF.